A selection of T cell receptor beta chains follows, all from one sample in a study of response to subunit inactivated influenza vaccine. TCRdb called the RT-PCR reads again in MiXCR, with one record for every CDR3 protein. The sample includes some 850,000 distinct CDR3 sequences, about 18% of them seen just once. The starting material was PBMCs from blood, obtained 4 to 6 days after vaccination. The receptors stem from a man aged 50-59 years who received an inactivated influenza vaccine. CDR3s include the opening cysteine and the closing phenylalanine or tryptophan. The D gene is left open where the match is weak. Only part of the rows carry a size: once, few, many, or a class if the clone is expanded.

clone size	V gene	J gene	D gene	CDR3 protein	CDR3 DNA
.	TRBV5-1	TRBJ2-7	.	CASSPHRVSSYEQYF	TGCGCCAGCAGTCCCCACAGGGTAAGCTCCTACGAGCAGTACTTC
.	TRBV12-3/TRBV12-4	TRBJ2-1	TRBD2	CASSPDPGLDSSEQFF	TGTGCCAGCAGTCCCGACCCGGGACTAGACTCTTCTGAGCAGTTCTTC
.	TRBV4-1	TRBJ1-2	.	CASSLSDIDNYGYTF	TGCGCCAGCAGCCTATCGGACATAGATAACTATGGCTACACCTTC
many	TRBV5-1	TRBJ1-1	.	CASSFQGNTEAFF	TGTGCCAGCAGCTTTCAGGGGAACACTGAAGCTTTCTTT
.	TRBV4-3	TRBJ2-1	TRBD2	CASSQEVGGFSEQFF	TGCGCCAGCAGCCAAGAAGTGGGGGGGTTTAGTGAGCAGTTCTTC
.	TRBV3-1	TRBJ2-3	.	CASSQTYTDTQYF	TGTGCCAGCAGCCAGACTTACACAGATACGCAGTATTTT
.	TRBV14	TRBJ2-1	TRBD2	CASSQVLGLRGDEQFF	TGTGCCAGCAGCCAAGTCCTGGGACTACGGGGAGATGAGCAGTTCTTC
few	TRBV7-6	TRBJ2-2	TRBD2	CASSFISGGPNTGELFF	TGTGCCAGCAGCTTCATTAGCGGGGGGCCCAACACCGGGGAGCTGTTTTTT
few	TRBV12-3/TRBV12-4	TRBJ2-6	.	CASRRQSSGANVLTF	TGTGCCAGCAGGCGACAGAGCTCTGGGGCCAACGTCCTGACTTTC
few	TRBV7-9	TRBJ2-7	.	CASSFGSLTPYEQYF	TGTGCCAGCAGCTTTGGCAGCCTTACGCCCTACGAGCAGTACTTC
.	TRBV2	TRBJ2-2	TRBD1	CASGDSRTGELFF	TGTGCCAGCGGGGACAGTAGGACCGGGGAGCTGTTTTTT
many	TRBV12-3/TRBV12-4	TRBJ2-1	TRBD2	CASSFRASGSRIDNEQFF	TGTGCCAGCAGTTTTAGGGCTAGCGGGAGTAGAATTGACAATGAGCAGTTCTTC
once	TRBV2	TRBJ2-1	TRBD1	CASRLSGQGYNEQFF	TGTGCCAGCAGGTTATCGGGACAGGGCTACAATGAGCAGTTCTTC
.	TRBV24-1	TRBJ1-6	.	CATSEGNSPLHF	TGTGCCACCAGTGAAGGAAATTCACCCCTCCACTTT
.	TRBV12-3/TRBV12-4	TRBJ2-2	.	CACSAQKDSPASNTGELFF	TGTGCCTGCAGTGCGCAGAAGGACAGTCCTGCTTCGAACACCGGGGAGCTGTTTTTT
.	TRBV20-1	TRBJ1-6	.	CSAREQGMSSPLHF	TGCAGTGCTAGAGAGCAGGGGATGTCTTCACCCCTCCACTTT
once	TRBV12-3/TRBV12-4	TRBJ1-1	.	CASSFTETGWINTEAFF	TGTGCCAGCAGTTTTACGGAAACAGGGTGGATTAACACTGAAGCTTTCTTT
few	TRBV7-2	TRBJ1-3	.	CASSPRLEANTIYF	TGTGCCAGCAGCCCACGATTGGAGGCGAACACCATATATTTT
few	TRBV10-3	TRBJ2-1	TRBD2	CAISGRLALPYNEQFF	TGTGCCATCAGTGGTCGACTAGCCCTTCCCTACAATGAGCAGTTCTTC
.	TRBV7-9	TRBJ2-5	TRBD2	CASNILGGTGGETQYF	TGTGCCAGCAATATTTTGGGCGGCACGGGAGGGGAGACCCAGTACTTC
many	TRBV4-3	TRBJ1-2	.	CASSQDRDLPGYTF	TGCGCCAGCAGCCAAGACCGGGACCTTCCTGGCTACACCTTC
.	TRBV10-3	TRBJ1-2	TRBD1	CAISGQGQTYGYTF	TGTGCCATCAGTGGTCAGGGACAGACCTATGGCTACACCTTC
few	TRBV12-3/TRBV12-4	TRBJ1-5	.	CASSLSRARNQPQHF	TGTGCCAGCAGTTTGAGCAGGGCCCGCAATCAGCCCCAGCATTTT
few	TRBV5-6	TRBJ2-5	TRBD1	CASSLGTGGSAQYF	TGTGCCAGCAGCTTAGGGACAGGAGGATCGGCCCAGTACTTC
.	TRBV6-4	TRBJ2-7	.	CASSDSYREAFYEQYF	TGTGCCAGCAGTGACTCCTACCGAGAGGCCTTCTACGAGCAGTACTTC
many	TRBV6-1	TRBJ1-1	TRBD1	CASGGAGGSTEAFF	TGTGCCAGCGGGGGGGCAGGGGGCTCGACTGAAGCTTTCTTT
.	TRBV20-1	TRBJ1-5	.	CSARRPNQPQHF	TGCAGTGCTAGACGGCCGAATCAGCCCCAGCATTTT
few	TRBV20-1	TRBJ1-1	TRBD1	CSAVRGLGTEAFF	TGCAGTGCAGTAAGGGGGCTTGGTACTGAAGCTTTCTTT
.	TRBV10-3	TRBJ2-7	TRBD1	CAISGTTGGDEQYF	TGTGCCATCAGTGGCACGACAGGGGGCGACGAGCAGTACTTC
.	TRBV28	TRBJ2-7	.	CASSFGGLLSYEQYF	TGTGCCAGCAGTTTTGGGGGGTTACTTTCCTACGAGCAGTACTTC
few	TRBV5-5	TRBJ2-3	TRBD2	CASSSLPSGGARDTQYF	TGTGCCAGCAGCTCATTGCCTAGCGGGGGGGCCAGGGATACGCAGTATTTT
few	TRBV7-2	TRBJ2-1	TRBD2	CASSPSGMDLHEQFF	TGTGCCAGCAGTCCCAGCGGGATGGATCTCCATGAGCAGTTCTTC
.	TRBV20-1	TRBJ2-1	TRBD2	CSPGLGLAGNEQFF	TGCAGTCCCGGCTTGGGACTAGCGGGAAATGAGCAGTTCTTC
few	TRBV9	TRBJ2-3	.	CASSVDGGGSTDTQYF	TGTGCCAGCAGCGTAGATGGGGGAGGAAGCACAGATACGCAGTATTTT
.	TRBV28	TRBJ2-3	.	CASSFVQGGPDTQYF	TGTGCCAGCAGTTTCGTACAGGGAGGTCCAGATACGCAGTATTTT
few	TRBV6-2/TRBV6-3	TRBJ2-3	TRBD2	CARTSGGDTQYF	TGTGCCAGGACTAGCGGGGGAGATACGCAGTATTTT
.	TRBV5-1	TRBJ2-2	TRBD2	CASSLARGLATAGELFF	TGCGCCAGCAGCTTGGCCAGGGGACTAGCGACGGCCGGGGAGCTGTTTTTT
few	TRBV5-1	TRBJ2-1	TRBD2	CASSLAGEVYNEQFF	TGCGCCAGCAGCTTAGCGGGAGAGGTCTACAATGAGCAGTTCTTC
many	TRBV12-3/TRBV12-4	TRBJ2-2	.	CASSYYTGELFF	TGTGCCAGCAGCTACTACACCGGGGAGCTGTTTTTT
.	TRBV5-1	TRBJ2-1	TRBD1	CASSLGTGNQHEQFF	TGCGCCAGCAGCTTGGGGACAGGGAACCAGCATGAGCAGTTCTTC
.	TRBV7-9	TRBJ1-4	.	CASSLAGSSNEKLFF	TGTGCCAGCAGCTTAGCGGGGAGTTCTAATGAAAAACTGTTTTTT
.	TRBV10-3	TRBJ2-7	.	CAISSGTRGYEQYF	TGTGCCATCAGCTCCGGGACAAGGGGCTACGAGCAGTACTTC
few	TRBV28	TRBJ2-1	.	CASIRTARPYNEQFF	TGTGCCAGCATAAGGACAGCCCGACCCTACAATGAGCAGTTCTTC
few	TRBV11-2	TRBJ2-1	.	CASSSLRGEGEQFF	TGTGCCAGCAGCTCCCTCCGGGGAGAGGGTGAGCAGTTCTTC
few	TRBV10-3	TRBJ2-7	.	CAISDGAGGYEQYF	TGTGCCATCAGTGATGGGGCAGGGGGGTACGAGCAGTACTTC
few	TRBV20-1	TRBJ2-7	TRBD1	CSASPPGQEDYEQYF	TGCAGTGCTAGTCCTCCGGGACAGGAAGACTACGAGCAGTACTTC
.	TRBV12-3/TRBV12-4	TRBJ2-1	TRBD2	CASSLATGLAGDEQFF	TGTGCCAGCAGTTTAGCAACGGGACTAGCGGGAGATGAGCAGTTCTTC
.	TRBV3-1	TRBJ2-2	TRBD1	CASSPEQGATGELFF	TGTGCCAGCAGCCCGGAACAGGGGGCAACCGGGGAGCTGTTTTTT
few	TRBV7-2	TRBJ2-2	.	CASSLAVASRELFF	TGTGCCAGCAGCTTAGCAGTGGCGAGTCGAGAGCTGTTTTTT